This note documents a single T cell receptor beta chain sequence. The sample is drawn from a study of blood T cell repertoires in COVID-19. Only in-frame clones appear in the TCRdb table, and some are missing; sequencing was by immunoSEQ multiplex PCR. Seen here are under 400,000 clones, about 90% observed once, and the top ten hold 10%. V gave up 4 bases and J gave up 6 bases, with 19 bases separating them. Germline loops: CDR1 LGHDT, CDR2 YNNKEL (reference sequence). This CDR3 region has 16 residues. The V call is TRBV3-1 (or the pseudogene TRBV3-2), the J call TRBJ2-4; a possible D gene is TRBD2 (6 bases). The clonotype was recovered from a woman in her 30s with COVID-19, enrolled during active disease. The sample comprised peripheral blood. CDR3: CASSPPLGGRANIQYF. The CDR3 DNA reads TGTGCCAGCAGCCCACCCCTGGGGGGTCGGGCAAACATTCAGTACTTC.